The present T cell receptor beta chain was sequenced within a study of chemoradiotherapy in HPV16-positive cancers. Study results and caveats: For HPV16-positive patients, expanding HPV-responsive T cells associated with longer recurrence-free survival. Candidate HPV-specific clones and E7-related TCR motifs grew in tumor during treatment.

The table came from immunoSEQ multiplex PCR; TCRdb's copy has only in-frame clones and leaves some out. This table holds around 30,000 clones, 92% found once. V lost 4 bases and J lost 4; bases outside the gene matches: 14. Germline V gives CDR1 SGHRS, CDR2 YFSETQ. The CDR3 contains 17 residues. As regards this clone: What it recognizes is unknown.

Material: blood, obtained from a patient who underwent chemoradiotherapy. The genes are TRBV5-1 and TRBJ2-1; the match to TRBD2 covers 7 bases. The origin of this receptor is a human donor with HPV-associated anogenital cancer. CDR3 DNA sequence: TGCGCCAGCAGCACCAAACCTCTAGCGGAAGGATACAATGAGCAGTTCTTC. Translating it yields CASSTKPLAEGYNEQFF.